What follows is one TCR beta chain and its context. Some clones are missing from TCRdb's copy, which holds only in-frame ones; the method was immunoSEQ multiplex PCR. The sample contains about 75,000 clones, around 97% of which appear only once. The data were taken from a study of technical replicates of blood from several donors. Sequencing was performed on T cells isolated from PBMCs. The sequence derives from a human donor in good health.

DNA for the CDR3: TGTGCCAGCAGCTTAGGCGGGAACATGAACACTGAAGCTTTCTTT. Translation gives CASSLGGNMNTEAFF. The chain carries TRBV7-9 and TRBJ1-1; no clear D. The V gene lost 1 base and the J gene lost 0 bases, with 9 bases spanning the gap. Germline CDR1 SEHNR, CDR2 FQNEAQ (reference sequence). There are 15 residues in the CDR3.